Listed here is a single T cell receptor beta chain. Antigen unknown. Pools of viral peptides were used by the ViraFEST assay to expand antigen-specific CD4+ T cells ahead of sequencing. Following an approximately 10-day culture, CD4+ T cells were purified. Each participant was given two doses of one vaccine (BNT162b2 or mRNA-1273). This record comes from a study of vaccination effects on CD4 cells after COVID-19. CDR3 length: 13 amino acids. Germline CDR1 LGHDT, CDR2 YNNKEL (reference sequence). V lost 4 bases and J lost 10; bases outside the gene matches: 2. The method was immunoSEQ multiplex PCR; TCRdb's version includes in-frame clones alone and lacks a portion of them. The table records about 69,000 clones, roughly three quarters of them present only once.

Sequences were derived from CD4+ T cells from PBMCs cultured with HCoV-OC43 spike peptides, sampled after COVID-19 vaccination. The subset: HCoV-OC43 spike overlapping peptide pool stimulation. This chain links TRBV3-1 (or the pseudogene TRBV3-2) with TRBJ1-6; 9 nucleotides line up with TRBD1. This receptor was taken from a human donor who received a COVID-19 vaccine. In DNA, the CDR3 is TGTGCCAGCAGCCGGGACAGGGTCTCACCCCTCCACTTT. Its translation is CASSRDRVSPLHF.